Below are 27 T cell receptor beta chains sequenced from a single sample in a study of response to subunit inactivated influenza vaccine. TCRdb recomputed calls from the RT-PCR reads with MiXCR, one row per CDR3 protein. The repertoire holds approximately 530,000 distinct CDR3 sequences, with 7.2% as singletons. The material was PBMCs from blood, obtained around 25 months after vaccination. The receptors derive from a man aged 45 to 70 who received an inactivated influenza vaccine.

This clonotype has more than one count but fewer than ten. The chain links TRBV7-2 to TRBJ2-7; 8 bases match TRBD1. V was pared by 2 bases and J by 6 bases, with 12 bases of the junction left unmatched. Germline V gene data show CDR1 as SGHTA and CDR2 as FQGNSA. CDR3 length: 16 amino acids. DNA of the CDR3: TGTGCCAGCAGCTTAATTGCGGGACAGGAAAAGCGCGAGCAGTACTTC. Amino acid sequence: CASSLIAGQEKREQYF.

The J gene is TRBJ2-3, the V gene TRBV29-1; D is unclear. The CDR3 runs 13 residues. The V gene's germline CDR1 is SQVTM and CDR2 ANQGSEA. V was trimmed by 4 bases and J by 2 bases, leaving 10 bases between them. The DNA of the CDR3 is TGCAGCGTTGGGGAACCCCTCACAGATACGCAGTATTTT. It translates to CSVGEPLTDTQYF.

In this sample, this clonotype turned up a few times. The chain joins TRBV28 to TRBJ2-1, with D possibly being TRBD1 (5 bases). CDR3 size: 14 residues. CDR1 and CDR2 (germline): MDHEN, SYDVKM. Trimming removed 7 bases at V and 2 bases at J, with 12 bases between. The CDR3: CASTGSPAYNEQFF. The CDR3 DNA reads TGTGCCAGCACAGGGTCGCCTGCCTACAATGAGCAGTTCTTC.

The V call is TRBV9, the J call TRBJ2-3; TRBD2 agrees at 9 bases. The CDR3 runs 17 residues. The V segment lost 0 bases and the J segment 6 bases; nucleotides outside the gene matches: 11. Germline CDR1 and CDR2: SGDLS and YYNGEE. In nucleotides, the CDR3 is TGTGCCAGCAGCGTAGAGGCTAGCGGGACCTATGCGGATACGCAGTATTTT. Protein sequence: CASSVEASGTYADTQYF.

This clonotype was seen at least ten times. The chain is built from TRBV29-1 and TRBJ2-3; D is unclear. Trimming stripped 1 base from V and 2 bases from J, with 7 bases between. CDR1 is SQVTM, CDR2 ANQGSEA, per germline. This CDR3 is 13 amino acids long. The CDR3 DNA is TGCAGCGTTGAAGGTCGGTACACAGATACGCAGTATTTT. Its translation: CSVEGRYTDTQYF.

This clonotype showed up just a few times. The gene calls are TRBV15 and TRBJ2-1, with D perhaps TRBD2 (5 bases). V lost 1 base and J lost 2, with 18 bases in between. Germline CDR1 is LNHNV and CDR2 is YYDKDF (reference sequence). This CDR3 has 18 amino acids. Here the CDR3 reads CATSRADLSGGPYNEQFF. CDR3 nucleotides: TGTGCCACCAGCAGAGCAGACCTCAGCGGAGGTCCCTACAATGAGCAGTTCTTC.

This clonotype was seen a handful of times. The genes are TRBV9 and TRBJ2-2; tentative D call: TRBD2 (6 bases). The V end was cut by 4 bases, the J end by 7 bases, with 14 bases between. The CDR3 contains 14 residues. The germline CDR1 and CDR2 sequences are SGDLS and YYNGEE. The DNA for the CDR3 is TGTGCCAGCAGCATGACTAGTCGCGGCGGGGAGCTGTTTTTT. Translated: CASSMTSRGGELFF.

The chain links TRBV11-3 to TRBJ2-1, with a tentative D call TRBD2 (6 bases). The CDR3 has 13 residues. The germline V gene encodes CDR1 SGHNT and CDR2 YENEEA. Trimming left V 0 bases short and J 12 bases short, with 12 bases between. The CDR3 region has the DNA TGTGCCAGCAGCTTAGACATGGGAGGTCTGCAGTTCTTC. Its protein product is CASSLDMGGLQFF.

V gene TRBV10-3 combines with J gene TRBJ1-2, with TRBD1 as a possible D gene (5 bases). The germline V gene has CDR1 ENHRY and CDR2 SYGVKD. V lost 5 bases and J 4 bases, leaving 11 bases between the germline ends. This CDR3 region has 13 residues. The CDR3, as DNA: TGTGCCATCAGTTCTCGGGACGGCTATGGCTACACCTTC. Translated: CAISSRDGYGYTF.

This clonotype was seen ten or more times. The chain couples TRBV7-2 to TRBJ2-2; tentative D call: TRBD2 (5 bases). The CDR3 is 14 amino acids. Germline V gene data show CDR1 as SGHTA and CDR2 as FQGNSA. V lost 3 bases, J lost 5 bases, and 10 bases lay in between. In nucleotides, the CDR3 is TGTGCCAGCAGCTTGGCGTCGGGAACCGGGGAGCTGTTTTTT. Its translation: CASSLASGTGELFF. The full variable domain, in which reference TRBV7-2 and TRBJ2-2 provide the parts outside the CDR3, is GAGVSQSPSNKVTEKGKDVELRCDPISGHTALYWYRQSLGQGLEFLIYFQGNSAPDKSGLPSDRFSAERTGGSVSTLTIQRTQQEDSAVYLCASSLASGTGELFFGEGSRLTVL.

This clonotype was counted a few times. DNA for the CDR3: TGCGCCAGCAGCCAAGACTTGGGGGAAGGGGTCTATGGCTACACCTTC. This sequence encodes CASSQDLGEGVYGYTF. J is TRBJ1-2 and V is TRBV4-3; maybe TRBD1 (5 bases). This CDR3 is 16 amino acids long. Germline CDR1 is LGHNA and CDR2 is YSLEER. Trimming cost V 0 bases and J 4 bases, with 15 bases left between them.

The sample holds many counts of this clonotype. V is TRBV20-1 and J is TRBJ2-7; D may correspond to TRBD1 or TRBD2 (5 bases each). The CDR3 contains 14 residues. Trimming took off 5 bases at V and 4 bases at J, with 18 bases between the two ends. The germline CDR1 and CDR2 sequences are DFQATT and SNEGSKA (reference sequence). CDR3 loop: CSASDGTDLYEQYF. DNA for the CDR3: TGCAGTGCTTCCGACGGGACCGACCTTTACGAGCAGTACTTC.

The V gene is TRBV13, the J gene TRBJ2-1; 12 bases agree with TRBD2. V dropped 5 bases and J dropped 0; count of bases not matched to a gene: 20. The CDR3 length is 22 residues. CDR1 and CDR2 (germline): PRHDT, FYEKMQ (reference sequence). The CDR3 here is CASSTRLAGDYLVTSSYNEQFF. In DNA form, the CDR3 reads TGTGCCAGCAGCACCCGACTAGCGGGGGATTACCTGGTTACTAGCTCCTACAATGAGCAGTTCTTC.

This clonotype has ten or more counts. The gene calls are TRBV7-9 and TRBJ1-1, with unresolved D. Germline values: CDR1 SEHNR, CDR2 FQNEAQ (reference sequence). V was pared by 3 bases and J by 4 bases, with 6 bases between. The CDR3 is made up of 12 amino acids. CDR3 nucleotides: TGTGCCAGCAGCTTCGGAAGCACTGAAGCTTTCTTT. It specifies CASSFGSTEAFF.

The chain joins TRBV5-4 to TRBJ2-1; D unresolved. CDR1 is SGHNT, CDR2 YYREEE, per germline (reference sequence). V lost 4 bases, J lost 6 bases, and 17 bases lay in between. The CDR3 loop spans 15 amino acids. The DNA for the CDR3 is TGTGCCAGCAGCCCGGGCGGTGTTGGTCGCAATGAGCAGTTCTTC. Encoded protein: CASSPGGVGRNEQFF.

The V call is TRBV4-3, the J call TRBJ2-1; TRBD2 is a possible D gene (6 bases). This CDR3 region has 15 residues. The germline V and J ends were trimmed by 1 base and 2 bases, with 9 bases remaining between them. CDR1 and CDR2 (germline): LGHNA, YSLEER. The DNA of the CDR3 is TGCGCCAGCAGCCAAGGTGGAGGGCCCTACAATGAGCAGTTCTTC. Protein product: CASSQGGGPYNEQFF.

This clonotype was counted a few times. V usage is TRBV7-2 and J usage is TRBJ1-3; D not certain. This CDR3 comprises 13 residues. Germline-derived CDR1 and CDR2 are SGHTA and FQGNSA. V was clipped by 4 bases and J by 0 bases, with 4 bases between them. The CDR3 reads CASSSDSGNTIYF. CDR3 DNA sequence: TGTGCCAGCAGCTCCGACTCTGGAAACACCATATATTTT.

V and J are TRBV27 and TRBJ2-7; D possibly corresponds to TRBD1 (5 bases). V dropped 6 bases and J dropped 1 base, with 19 bases sitting between them. Germline V gene data show CDR1 as MNHEY and CDR2 as SMNVEV (reference sequence). This CDR3 is 16 amino acids long. Here the CDR3 DNA reads TGTGCCAGCAGGAACCGGGCGACAGCCGGATCCTACGAGCAGTACTTC. Translated, it gives CASRNRATAGSYEQYF.

This clonotype was detected a few times. The gene calls are TRBV20-1 and TRBJ1-4, with 9 positions matching TRBD1. After removal of 1 base from V and 1 base from J, the junction contained 10 bases not matched to a gene. Germline CDR1 reads DFQATT; CDR2 reads SNEGSKA (reference sequence). The CDR3 covers 18 residues. The CDR3 is CSARGAGQGTGTNEKLFF. The CDR3 bases are TGCAGTGCTAGAGGGGCGGGACAGGGAACGGGAACTAATGAAAAACTGTTTTTT.

There are a few counts of this clonotype. CDR3 residues: CASSLRGTVGTQYF. In nucleotides, the CDR3 is TGTGCCAGCAGCTTACGGGGGACCGTTGGTACGCAGTATTTT. The genes are TRBV7-9 and TRBJ2-3, with D maybe TRBD2 (6 bases). V was clipped by 2 bases and J by 8 bases, with 14 bases between them. This CDR3 has 14 amino acids. Germline loops: CDR1 SEHNR, CDR2 FQNEAQ (reference sequence).

This clonotype was detected many times. The rearrangement links TRBV4-1 to TRBJ2-1; 11 nucleotides agree with TRBD2. The CDR3 has 17 amino acids. The V gene end was trimmed by 3 bases and the J gene end by 4 bases; junction bases not matched to a gene: 8. Germline loops: CDR1 MGHRA, CDR2 YSYEKL. This CDR3 is CASSQLPGTSGYNEQFF. The CDR3 nucleotides are TGCGCCAGCAGCCAGCTCCCCGGGACTAGCGGATACAATGAGCAGTTCTTC.

This clonotype has a count of ten or more. The chain couples TRBV7-2 to TRBJ2-3; D is unclear. CDR1 and CDR2 from the germline V gene are SGHTA and FQGNSA. Deletions cut 0 bases from V and 6 bases from J, with 4 bases between. The CDR3 length is 12 residues. The CDR3 is CASSLASDTQYF. DNA for the CDR3: TGTGCCAGCAGCTTAGCATCGGATACGCAGTATTTT.

This clonotype was counted at least ten times. V is TRBV20-1 and J is TRBJ2-2; 7 bases map to TRBD2. CDR3 length equals 14 residues. The ends lost 3 bases at V and 7 bases at J; junction bases unmatched: 8. CDR1 is DFQATT and CDR2 is SNEGSKA in the germline V gene (reference sequence). CDR3 DNA: TGCAGTGCTAGGGGTGGCGGGAGTGACGGGGAGCTGTTTTTT. Encoded protein: CSARGGGSDGELFF.

V and J are TRBV5-6 and TRBJ1-1; a possible D gene is TRBD1 (5 bases). The CDR3 runs 15 residues. V was trimmed by 4 bases and J by 0 bases, leaving 13 bases between them. Per the germline V gene, CDR1 is SGHDT and CDR2 is YYEEEE. The DNA for the CDR3 is TGTGCCAGCAGCCTCGGGACGCGTTTGAACACTGAAGCTTTCTTT. It translates to CASSLGTRLNTEAFF.

This clonotype was counted ten times or more. The J gene is TRBJ1-1, the V gene TRBV11-2; 7 bases match TRBD1. The CDR3 runs 15 residues. Germline lookup yields CDR1 SGHAT and CDR2 FQNNGV. J was trimmed by 0 bases and V by 5 bases; bases with no gene match: 6. The CDR3 here is CASSLGQAVNTEAFF. The CDR3 DNA is TGTGCCAGCAGCCTCGGACAGGCGGTGAACACTGAAGCTTTCTTT.

About this clonotype: A much larger clonotype is one base distant, so this may be a read error. The V and J genes are TRBV12-3 or TRBV12-4 and TRBJ2-1; D ambiguous. V lost 6 bases and J lost 6, with 18 bases in between. The CDR3 contains 15 residues. The CDR3 sequence: CASRLGSWASNEQFF. The DNA for the CDR3 is TGTGCCAGCAGACTGGGGTCCTGGGCCTCCAATGAGCAGTTCTTC.

This clonotype was seen more than once but under ten times. CDR3 DNA sequence: TGCAGTGCTAGAGACGCGCGGGGGGGCTTGAATACGCAGTATTTT. It translates to CSARDARGGLNTQYF. The rearrangement joins TRBV20-1 to TRBJ2-3; 9 bases fit TRBD2. The CDR3 covers 15 residues. CDR1 is DFQATT and CDR2 is SNEGSKA in the germline V gene (reference sequence). V gave up 0 bases and J gave up 7 bases; unmatched junction bases: 8.